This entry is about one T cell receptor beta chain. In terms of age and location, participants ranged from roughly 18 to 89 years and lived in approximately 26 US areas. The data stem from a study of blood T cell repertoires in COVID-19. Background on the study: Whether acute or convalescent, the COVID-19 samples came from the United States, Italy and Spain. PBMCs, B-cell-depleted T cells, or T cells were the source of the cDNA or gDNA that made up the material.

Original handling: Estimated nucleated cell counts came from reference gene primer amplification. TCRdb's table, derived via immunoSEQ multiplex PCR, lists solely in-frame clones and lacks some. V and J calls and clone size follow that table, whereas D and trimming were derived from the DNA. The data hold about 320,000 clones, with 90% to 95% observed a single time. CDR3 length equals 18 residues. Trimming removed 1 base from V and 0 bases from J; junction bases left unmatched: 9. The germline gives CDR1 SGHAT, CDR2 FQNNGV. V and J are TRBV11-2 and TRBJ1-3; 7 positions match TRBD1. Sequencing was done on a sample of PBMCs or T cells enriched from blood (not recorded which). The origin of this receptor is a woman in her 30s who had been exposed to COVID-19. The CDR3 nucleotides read TGTGCCAGCAGCTTAGGACAGGGAGCCCTCTACTCTGGAAACACCATATATTTT. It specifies CASSLGQGALYSGNTIYF. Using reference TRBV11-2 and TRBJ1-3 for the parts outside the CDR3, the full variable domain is EAGVAQSPRYKIIEKRQSVAFWCNPISGHATLYWYQQILGQGPKLLIQFQNNGVVDDSQLPKDRFSAERLKGVDSTLKIQPAKLEDSAVYLCASSLGQGALYSGNTIYFGEGSWLTVV.